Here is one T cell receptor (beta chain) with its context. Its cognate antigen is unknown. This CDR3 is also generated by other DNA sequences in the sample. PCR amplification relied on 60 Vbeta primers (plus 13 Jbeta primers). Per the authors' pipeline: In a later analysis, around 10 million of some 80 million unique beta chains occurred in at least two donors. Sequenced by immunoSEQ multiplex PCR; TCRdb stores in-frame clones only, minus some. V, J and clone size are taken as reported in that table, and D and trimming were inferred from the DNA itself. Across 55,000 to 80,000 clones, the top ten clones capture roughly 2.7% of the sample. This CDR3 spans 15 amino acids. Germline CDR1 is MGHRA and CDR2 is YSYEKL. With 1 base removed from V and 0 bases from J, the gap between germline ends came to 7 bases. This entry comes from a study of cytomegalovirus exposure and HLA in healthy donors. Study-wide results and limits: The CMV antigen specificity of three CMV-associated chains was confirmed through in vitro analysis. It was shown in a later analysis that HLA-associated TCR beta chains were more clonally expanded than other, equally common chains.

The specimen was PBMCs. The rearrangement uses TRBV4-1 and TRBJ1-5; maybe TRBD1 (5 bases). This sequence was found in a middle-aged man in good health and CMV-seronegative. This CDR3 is CASSQVGDSNQPQHF. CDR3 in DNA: TGCGCCAGCAGCCAAGTAGGGGATAGCAATCAGCCCCAGCATTTT.